This T cell receptor (beta chain) stems from a study of blood T cells in healthy people across ages. Study-level results: The lack of PBMC sorting stopped any conclusive naive versus antigen-experienced comparison.

About this clonotype itself: Its specificity is not known.

There are 16 residues in the CDR3. Trimming shortened V by 5 bases and J by 2 bases, and 16 bases separated the two germline ends. Germline V gives CDR1 MGHRA, CDR2 YSYEKL. Primers used in a second PCR of about 6 to 11 cycles were a sample-barcoded 5' primer and a J-beta primer mix. TCRdb analysed the 5' RACE reads with MiXCR anew, one entry per CDR3 protein. This table has over 1,300,000 distinct CDR3 sequences, around 59% appearing once. Sequencing was done on a sample of blood. The chain employs TRBV4-1 and TRBJ2-4, with a tentative D call TRBD1 (7 bases). This clonotype was obtained from a man aged 18 to 29 in good health. This chain's CDR3 is CASSVRQGDSKNIQYF. The CDR3, as DNA: TGCGCCAGCAGCGTTCGGCAGGGGGACTCCAAAAACATTCAGTACTTC.